The present T cell receptor (beta chain) was sequenced within a study of OX40 agonist ivuxolimab in advanced cancers. Study context: The patients received agonistic anti-OX40 (CD134) antibody ivuxolimab.

CDR1 is LGHNA, CDR2 YSLEER, per germline. V was clipped by 0 bases and J by 1 base, with 3 bases between them. The CDR3 contains 14 residues. Points from the study as a whole: The antigen specificity of the peripheral T cells (those that were expanded) was not determined.

Only in-frame clones appear in the TCRdb table, and some are missing; sequencing was by immunoSEQ multiplex PCR. This table holds 55,000 to 75,000 clones, around 85% found once. In the case of this clone: What it binds is not known.

This chain connects TRBV4-3 to TRBJ2-2; D unclear. The specimen was CD4+ or CD8+ T cells sorted from blood, collected in a trial of the OX40 agonist ivuxolimab. This sequence originates from an adult with an advanced solid tumor such as melanoma, head and neck, liver or kidney cancer. The CDR3 spells CASSQEGNTGELFF. The CDR3 region has the DNA TGCGCCAGCAGCCAAGAAGGGAACACCGGGGAGCTGTTTTTT.